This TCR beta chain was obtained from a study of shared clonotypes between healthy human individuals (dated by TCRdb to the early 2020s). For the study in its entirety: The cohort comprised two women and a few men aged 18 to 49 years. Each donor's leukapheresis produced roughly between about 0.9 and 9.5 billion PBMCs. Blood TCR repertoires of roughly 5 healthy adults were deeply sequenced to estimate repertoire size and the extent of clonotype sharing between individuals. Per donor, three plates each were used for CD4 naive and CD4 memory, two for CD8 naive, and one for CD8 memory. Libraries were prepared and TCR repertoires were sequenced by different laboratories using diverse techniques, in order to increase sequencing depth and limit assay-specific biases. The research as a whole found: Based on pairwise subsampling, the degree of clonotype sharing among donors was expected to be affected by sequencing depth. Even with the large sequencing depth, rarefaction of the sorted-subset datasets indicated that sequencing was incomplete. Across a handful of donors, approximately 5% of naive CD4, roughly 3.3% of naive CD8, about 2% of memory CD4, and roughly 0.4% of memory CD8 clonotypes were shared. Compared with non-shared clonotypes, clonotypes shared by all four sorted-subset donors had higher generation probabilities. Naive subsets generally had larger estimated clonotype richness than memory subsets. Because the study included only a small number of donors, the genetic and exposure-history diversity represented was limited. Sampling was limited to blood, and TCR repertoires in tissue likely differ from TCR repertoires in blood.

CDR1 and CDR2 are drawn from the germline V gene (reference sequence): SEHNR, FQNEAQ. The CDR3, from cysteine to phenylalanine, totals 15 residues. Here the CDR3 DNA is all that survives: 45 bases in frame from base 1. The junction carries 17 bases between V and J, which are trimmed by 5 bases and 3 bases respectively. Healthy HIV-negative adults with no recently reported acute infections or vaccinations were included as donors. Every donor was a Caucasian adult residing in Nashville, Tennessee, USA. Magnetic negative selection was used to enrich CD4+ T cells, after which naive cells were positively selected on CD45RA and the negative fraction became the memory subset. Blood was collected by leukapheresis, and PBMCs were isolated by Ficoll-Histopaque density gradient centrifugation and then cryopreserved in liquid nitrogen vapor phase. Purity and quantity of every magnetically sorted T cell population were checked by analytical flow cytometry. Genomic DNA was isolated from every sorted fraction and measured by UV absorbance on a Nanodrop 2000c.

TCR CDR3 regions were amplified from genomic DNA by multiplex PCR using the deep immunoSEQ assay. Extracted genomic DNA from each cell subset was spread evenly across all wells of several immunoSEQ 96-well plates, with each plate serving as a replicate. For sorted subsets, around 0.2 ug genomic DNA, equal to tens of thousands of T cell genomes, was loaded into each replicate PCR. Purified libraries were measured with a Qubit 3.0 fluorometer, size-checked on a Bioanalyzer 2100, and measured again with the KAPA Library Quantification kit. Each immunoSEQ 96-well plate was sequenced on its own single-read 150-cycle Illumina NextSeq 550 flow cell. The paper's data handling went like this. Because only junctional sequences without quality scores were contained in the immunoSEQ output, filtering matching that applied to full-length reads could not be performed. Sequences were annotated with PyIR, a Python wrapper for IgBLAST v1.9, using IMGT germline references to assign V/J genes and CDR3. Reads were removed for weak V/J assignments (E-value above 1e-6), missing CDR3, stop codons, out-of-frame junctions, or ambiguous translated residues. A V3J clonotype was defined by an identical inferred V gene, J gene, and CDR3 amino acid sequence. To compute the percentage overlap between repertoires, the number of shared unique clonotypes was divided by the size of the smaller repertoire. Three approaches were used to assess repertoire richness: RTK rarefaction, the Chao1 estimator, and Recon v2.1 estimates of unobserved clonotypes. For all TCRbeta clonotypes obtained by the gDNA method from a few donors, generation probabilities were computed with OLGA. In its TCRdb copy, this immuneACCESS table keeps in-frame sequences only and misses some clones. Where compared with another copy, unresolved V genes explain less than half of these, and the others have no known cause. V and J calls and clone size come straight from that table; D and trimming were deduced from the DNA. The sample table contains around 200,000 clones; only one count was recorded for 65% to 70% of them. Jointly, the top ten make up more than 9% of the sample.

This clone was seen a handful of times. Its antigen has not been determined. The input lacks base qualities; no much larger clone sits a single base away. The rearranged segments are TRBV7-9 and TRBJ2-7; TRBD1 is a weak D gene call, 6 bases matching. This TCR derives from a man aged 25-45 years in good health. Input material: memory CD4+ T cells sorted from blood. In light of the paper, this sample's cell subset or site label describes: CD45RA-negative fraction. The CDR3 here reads CASSTPSGGNYEQYF. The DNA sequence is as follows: TGTGCCAGCAGCACCCCGAGTGGGGGCAACTACGAGCAGTACTTC.